Each of the 31 T cell receptor beta chains below was sequenced from the same sample in a study of beta chain features in type 1 diabetes. Investigators reverse transcribed all isolated RNA, so they sequenced expressed TCRB transcripts. Method: immunoSEQ multiplex PCR; TCRdb's copy keeps in-frame clones and lacks some. In the table there are just over 600,000 clones, roughly 15% of which are singletons. Sequencing was done on a sample of naive CD4+ T cells from blood. Receptors originate from a man younger than 30 in good health.

The gene calls are TRBV9 and TRBJ1-6; D remains ambiguous. In germline, CDR1 is SGDLS, CDR2 YYNGEE. The CDR3 consists of 14 residues. V was cut by 0 bases and J by 9 bases, with 10 bases left in between. CDR3 DNA sequence: TGTGCCAGCAGCGTAGCTCTTAATGGTTCACCCCTCCACTTT. Translation: CASSVALNGSPLHF. The full variable domain, with the rest looked up from reference TRBV9 and TRBJ1-6, is DSGVTQTPKHLITATGQRVTLRCSPRSGDLSVYWYQQSLDQGLQFLIQYYNGEERAKGNILERFSAQQFPDLHSELNLSSLELGDSALYFCASSVALNGSPLHFGNGTRLTVT.

The chain carries TRBV9 and TRBJ2-2; D might be TRBD2 (7 bases). With 1 base removed from V and 4 bases from J, the gap between germline ends came to 14 bases. Germline V CDR1 and CDR2: SGDLS, YYNGEE. The CDR3 has 16 residues. The CDR3 region has the DNA TGTGCCAGCAGCGTACGGGGGGCCGAGGGCACCGGGGAGCTGTTTTTT. Its protein is CASSVRGAEGTGELFF.

The sample holds a few counts of this clone. This chain links TRBV13 with TRBJ2-3; TRBD2 agrees at 16 bases. Germline CDR1 PRHDT, CDR2 FYEKMQ (reference sequence). This CDR3 region has 19 residues. With 1 base clipped from V and 9 bases from J, the junction kept 13 bases outside the gene matches. CDR3 coding DNA: TGTGCCAGCAGCTTAGAATCGGGACTAGCGGGAGGGCCCTCATCCACGCAGTATTTT. Translated, it gives CASSLESGLAGGPSSTQYF.

This chain connects TRBV29-1 to TRBJ1-1, with TRBD1 matching 7 bases. CDR3 length: 13 residues. V trimming: 6 bases; J trimming: 1 base; junction bases outside the gene matches: 5. In germline, CDR1 is SQVTM, CDR2 ANQGSEA. CDR3 region: CSVAGTENTEAFF. CDR3 DNA sequence: TGCAGCGTAGCAGGGACAGAGAACACTGAAGCTTTCTTT.

This clone has more than one count but fewer than ten. V usage is TRBV7-8 and J usage is TRBJ2-5; 12 bases fit TRBD2. The germline gives CDR1 SGHVS, CDR2 FQNEAQ. The CDR3 contains 15 residues. J lost 9 bases, V lost 6 bases, and 11 bases had no gene match. The CDR3 DNA reads as TGTGCCAGCAGGGGACTAGCGGGCGCCCGGGGGGCCCAGTACTTC. This translates into CASRGLAGARGAQYF.

This clone turned up a few times. Other nucleotide sequences in the sample specify the same CDR3. The chain uses TRBV28 and TRBJ2-7; no clear D. The length of the CDR3 is 12 residues. Germline CDR1 MDHEN, CDR2 SYDVKM. Trimming cost V 2 bases and J 3 bases, with 5 bases left between them. The chain's CDR3 is CASSLGRYEQYF. CDR3 in DNA: TGTGCCAGCAGTTTAGGGCGCTACGAGCAGTACTTC. Together with reference TRBV28 and TRBJ2-7, the CDR3 gives the full variable domain: DVKVTQSSRYLVKRTGEKVFLECVQDMDHENMFWYRQDPGLGLRLIYFSYDVKMKEKGDIPEGYSVSREKKERFSLILESASTNQTSMYLCASSLGRYEQYFGPGTRLTVT.

The V and J genes are TRBV9 and TRBJ2-2; 8 bases fit TRBD1. This CDR3 has 14 amino acids. J was trimmed by 4 bases and V by 5 bases; bases with no gene match: 4. The germline V gene has CDR1 SGDLS and CDR2 YYNGEE. The CDR3 bases are TGTGCCAGCAGAGGACAGGGTTTCACCGGGGAGCTGTTTTTT. Translated, it gives CASRGQGFTGELFF.

This clone was found a few times. The CDR3 nucleotides read TGCGCCAGCAGCTTGGACGGAATCAAAAACATTCAGTACTTC. This sequence encodes CASSLDGIKNIQYF. The chain links TRBV5-1 to TRBJ2-4; D is ambiguous. The length of the CDR3 is 14 residues. CDR1 is SGHRS, CDR2 YFSETQ, per germline. Trimming shortened V by 0 bases and J by 3 bases, and 7 bases separated the two germline ends.

This clone was seen more than once but under ten times. The CDR3 DNA is TGCGCCAGCTGCAGACAGGGAAACACAGATACGCAGTATTTT. Amino acid sequence: CASCRQGNTDTQYF. The V and J genes are TRBV5-1 and TRBJ2-3; 7 bases are shared with TRBD1. The V gene end was trimmed by 7 bases and the J gene end by 2 bases; junction bases not matched to a gene: 7. The V gene's germline CDR1 is SGHRS and CDR2 YFSETQ. The CDR3 spans 14 residues.

The gene calls are TRBV4-2 and TRBJ2-4, with 10 bases identical to TRBD2. J gave up 7 bases and V 0 bases, and 9 bases lay outside the gene matches. Germline CDR1 and CDR2: LGHNA and YNFKEQ. The CDR3 sequence is 17 residues long. In nucleotides, the CDR3 is TGTGCCAGCAGCCAAGATCGACAGCGGGGGGGCCCCAACATTCAGTACTTC. The encoded protein is CASSQDRQRGGPNIQYF.

In the case of this clone: Other DNA variants within this sample encode the same CDR3. J is TRBJ1-1 and V is TRBV6-5; TRBD1 matches at 9 bases. Germline V gene data show CDR1 as MNHEY and CDR2 as SVGAGI. J was trimmed by 1 base and V by 3 bases; bases with no gene match: 3. CDR3 length: 15 amino acids. CDR3 region: CASSYPGQGNTEAFF. The DNA for the CDR3 is TGTGCCAGCAGTTATCCGGGACAGGGGAACACTGAAGCTTTCTTT.

In this sample, this clone turned up a few times. V usage is TRBV4-3 and J usage is TRBJ1-3, with D possibly being TRBD1 (5 bases). The ends were cut back, 3 bases at V and 3 bases at J, with 9 bases in the middle. Germline lookup yields CDR1 LGHNA and CDR2 YSLEER. The CDR3 has 14 amino acids. CDR3 in DNA: TGCGCCAGCAGCCAGGGACGTTATGGAAACACCATATATTTT. This sequence encodes CASSQGRYGNTIYF.

This clone has a count of ten or more. The chain employs TRBV7-2 and TRBJ2-1; D uncertain. This CDR3 comprises 11 residues. V was trimmed by 7 bases and J by 5 bases, leaving 6 bases between them. Germline V gene lookup returns CDR1 SGHTA and CDR2 FQGNSA. In DNA, the CDR3 is TGTGCCAGCACGATGGACAATGAGCAGTTCTTC. Protein sequence: CASTMDNEQFF.

This clone appeared a few times. This chain uses TRBV18 with TRBJ1-1; no clear D. Deletions cut 3 bases from V and 1 base from J, with 18 bases between. The CDR3 covers 17 residues. CDR1 is KGHSH, CDR2 LQKENI, per germline. The CDR3 reads CASSPLPTGVRNTEAFF. For the CDR3, the DNA is TGTGCCAGCTCACCGTTACCTACCGGAGTCAGGAACACTGAAGCTTTCTTT.

The table lists this clone with a few counts. The chain joins TRBV5-1 to TRBJ2-3, with 12 positions matching TRBD2. Germline loops: CDR1 SGHRS, CDR2 YFSETQ. There are 14 residues in the CDR3. The V and J ends lost 5 bases and 6 bases, in that order; junction bases with no gene match: 4. The CDR3 is CASRTSGRVDTQYF. The CDR3, as DNA: TGCGCCAGCAGGACTAGCGGGAGAGTGGATACGCAGTATTTT.

The chain combines TRBV2 with TRBJ2-7; no definite D call. This CDR3 is 12 amino acids long. Germline assignment: CDR1 SNHLY and CDR2 FYNNEI. V lost 3 bases to trimming and J lost 4 bases, with 7 bases between them. The CDR3 DNA reads TGTGCCAGCAGTGAGGACGGTTACGAGCAGTACTTC. This gives the protein CASSEDGYEQYF.

This clone has only a few counts. The chain recombines TRBV5-6 with TRBJ2-7; D call uncertain. CDR1 is SGHDT, CDR2 YYEEEE, per germline. This CDR3 is 11 amino acids long. Trimming took off 0 bases at V and 5 bases at J, with 3 bases between the two ends. The CDR3 reads CASSLAHEQYF. In DNA, the CDR3 is TGTGCCAGCAGCTTGGCCCACGAGCAGTACTTC.

The chain has TRBV30 and TRBJ2-2; D remains ambiguous. CDR1 is GTSNPN, CDR2 SVGIG, per germline (reference sequence). V shed 3 bases and J shed 6 bases, with 11 bases lying between them. The CDR3 contains 13 residues. This CDR3 reads CAWSALESGELFF. The CDR3 DNA reads TGTGCCTGGAGCGCTTTAGAGTCCGGGGAGCTGTTTTTT.

The chain carries TRBV14 and TRBJ1-3; TRBD1 is a possible D gene (5 bases). Germline lookup yields CDR1 SGHDN and CDR2 FVKESK. The length of the CDR3 is 15 residues. The V end lost 4 bases, the J end lost 2 bases, and 12 bases lay between the germline ends. The CDR3 loop reads CASSPTMTAGNTIYF. DNA for the CDR3: TGTGCCAGCAGCCCCACCATGACAGCTGGAAACACCATATATTTT.

The V gene is TRBV11-2, the J gene TRBJ2-2; D ambiguous. The CDR3 contains 14 residues. Deletions cut 4 bases from V and 9 bases from J, with 15 bases between. The germline V gene encodes CDR1 SGHAT and CDR2 FQNNGV. The DNA for the CDR3 is TGTGCCAGCAGCTACGTTCGAGGTTCGCGGGAGCTGTTTTTT. This encodes CASSYVRGSRELFF.

The chain recombines TRBV5-1 with TRBJ2-7, with D tentatively TRBD1 or TRBD2 (5 bases each). Trimming cost V 0 bases and J 2 bases, with 12 bases left between them. CDR3 size: 15 residues. Germline values: CDR1 SGHRS, CDR2 YFSETQ. The CDR3 loop is CASSLVAGATYEQYF. CDR3 in DNA: TGCGCCAGCAGCTTGGTAGCCGGGGCCACCTACGAGCAGTACTTC. Combining the CDR3 with reference TRBV5-1 and TRBJ2-7 gives the whole variable domain KAGVTQTPRYLIKTRGQQVTLSCSPISGHRSVSWYQQTPGQGLQFLFEYFSETQRNKGNFPGRFSGRQFSNSRSEMNVSTLELGDSALYLCASSLVAGATYEQYFGPGTRLTVT.

The table lists this clone with a few counts. The chain joins TRBV29-1 to TRBJ2-7; unclear D gene. The CDR3 consists of 12 residues. Germline V lookup: CDR1 SQVTM, CDR2 ANQGSEA. V gave up 5 bases and J gave up 2 bases, with 10 bases separating them. CDR3 in amino acids: CSVTHHTYEQYF. The DNA of the CDR3 is TGCAGCGTTACACATCACACCTACGAGCAGTACTTC.

The chain links TRBV25-1 to TRBJ1-1, with D possibly TRBD1 on 6 matching bases. Trimming shortened V by 2 bases and J by 3 bases, and 16 bases separated the two germline ends. The CDR3 extends over 16 amino acids. CDR1 and CDR2 (germline): MGHDK, SYGVNS. The CDR3 sequence is CASSESRGPRDTEAFF. The CDR3 coding sequence is TGTGCCAGCAGTGAAAGCCGGGGGCCGCGGGACACTGAAGCTTTCTTT.

Only a few counts were recorded for this clone. CDR3 nucleotides: TGCGCCAGCAGGCGACTATCTAAGGGCAATGAGCAGTTCTTC. It yields the protein CASRRLSKGNEQFF. The chain uses TRBV23-1 and TRBJ2-1, with D tentatively TRBD2 (5 bases). TRBV23-1 is an ORF; its function is uncertain. The CDR3 runs 14 residues. The V gene lost 6 bases and the J gene lost 6 bases, with 15 bases spanning the gap.

The chain employs TRBV19 and TRBJ1-2; D possibly corresponds to TRBD1 (5 bases). This CDR3 has 15 amino acids. With 5 bases removed from V and 4 bases from J, the gap between germline ends came to 17 bases. The germline V gene has CDR1 LNHDA and CDR2 SQIVND (reference sequence). The CDR3 DNA follows: TGTGCCAGTAGTTTGGGGGACGCACCTTTCTATGGCTACACCTTC. Its translation: CASSLGDAPFYGYTF.

V gene TRBV5-4 combines with J gene TRBJ1-1; D is ambiguous. The CDR3 spans 13 residues. Looked up from germline, CDR1 is SGHNT and CDR2 is YYREEE (reference sequence). V lost 2 bases and J lost 0, with 5 bases in between. The CDR3: CASSFSLNTEAFF. CDR3 sequence (DNA): TGTGCCAGCAGCTTTTCACTGAACACTGAAGCTTTCTTT.

Points on this clone: The sample contains more than one DNA sequence encoding this CDR3. The genes are TRBV6-5 and TRBJ2-7, with 11 bases identical to TRBD1. The CDR3 is 14 residues long. Germline-derived CDR1 and CDR2 are MNHEY and SVGAGI. J was trimmed by 3 bases and V by 6 bases; bases with no gene match: 4. The CDR3 region is CASSRDRGVYEQYF. The CDR3, as DNA: TGTGCCAGCAGCCGGGACAGGGGGGTCTACGAGCAGTACTTC.

V is TRBV6-6 and J is TRBJ2-2, with D possibly matching TRBD1 (6 bases). Germline CDR1 MNHNY, CDR2 SVGAGI (reference sequence). This CDR3 spans 16 amino acids. The V and J ends lost 5 bases and 2 bases respectively, with 15 bases between them. The CDR3: CASSPHGQHNTGELFF. CDR3 in DNA: TGTGCCAGCAGTCCGCACGGACAGCACAACACCGGGGAGCTGTTTTTT.

The chain couples TRBV5-4 to TRBJ2-3; the D gene is possibly TRBD2 (6 bases). This CDR3 region has 15 residues. Trimming removed 5 bases at V and 1 base at J, with 14 bases between. The germline V gene encodes CDR1 SGHNT and CDR2 YYREEE (reference sequence). In nucleotides, the CDR3 is TGTGCCAGCAGGGGAGGCGGCAGACGCACAGATACGCAGTATTTT. Protein product: CASRGGGRRTDTQYF. The full variable domain, in which reference TRBV5-4 and TRBJ2-3 provide the parts outside the CDR3, is ETGVTQSPTHLIKTRGQQVTLRCSSQSGHNTVSWYQQALGQGPQFIFQYYREEENGRGNFPPRFSGLQFPNYSSELNVNALELDDSALYLCASRGGGRRTDTQYFGPGTRLTVL.

This clone was counted only a few times. J is TRBJ2-3 and V is TRBV29-1; TRBD2 aligns across 10 bases. Germline CDR1 and CDR2: SQVTM and ANQGSEA. CDR3 size: 14 residues. V was pared by 4 bases and J by 1 base, with 2 bases of the junction left unmatched. CDR3 region: CSVGAGGRTDTQYF. The CDR3 nucleotides are TGCAGCGTTGGAGCGGGAGGGCGCACAGATACGCAGTATTTT.

In its sample, this clone was seen a few times. The rearrangement joins TRBV7-9 to TRBJ1-1, with D unresolved. V was trimmed by 5 bases and J by 6 bases, leaving 16 bases between them. Germline CDR1 SEHNR, CDR2 FQNEAQ (reference sequence). This CDR3 is 14 amino acids long. In DNA form, the CDR3 reads TGTGCCAGCAGCGTCGCCGGCGAGGTCTCTGAAGCTTTCTTT. This encodes CASSVAGEVSEAFF.